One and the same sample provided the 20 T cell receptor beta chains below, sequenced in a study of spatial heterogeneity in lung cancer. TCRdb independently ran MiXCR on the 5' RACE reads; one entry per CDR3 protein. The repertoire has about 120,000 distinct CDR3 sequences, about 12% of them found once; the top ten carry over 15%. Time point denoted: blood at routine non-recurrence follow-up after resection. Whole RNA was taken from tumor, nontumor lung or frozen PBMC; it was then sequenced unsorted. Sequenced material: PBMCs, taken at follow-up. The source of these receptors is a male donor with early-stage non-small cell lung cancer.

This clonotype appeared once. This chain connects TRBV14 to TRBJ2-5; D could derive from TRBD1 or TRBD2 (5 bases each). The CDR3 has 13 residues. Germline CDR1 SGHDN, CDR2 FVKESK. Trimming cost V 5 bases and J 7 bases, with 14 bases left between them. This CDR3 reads CASSYTRGATQYF. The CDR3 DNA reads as TGTGCCAGCAGCTACACTAGGGGAGCGACCCAGTACTTC.

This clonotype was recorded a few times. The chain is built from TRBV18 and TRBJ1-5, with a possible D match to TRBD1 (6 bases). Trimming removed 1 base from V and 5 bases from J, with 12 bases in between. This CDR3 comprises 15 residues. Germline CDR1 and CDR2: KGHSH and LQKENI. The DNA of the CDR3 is TGTGCCAGCTCACCACAAAGAGGGGGGGATCAGCCCCAGCATTTT. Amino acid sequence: CASSPQRGGDQPQHF.

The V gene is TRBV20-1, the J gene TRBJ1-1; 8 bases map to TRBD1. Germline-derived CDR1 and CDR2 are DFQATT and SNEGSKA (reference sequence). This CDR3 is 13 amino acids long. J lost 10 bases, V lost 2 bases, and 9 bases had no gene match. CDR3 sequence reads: CSARPPPGQAAFF. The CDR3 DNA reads TGCAGTGCTAGACCTCCACCGGGACAGGCAGCTTTCTTT.

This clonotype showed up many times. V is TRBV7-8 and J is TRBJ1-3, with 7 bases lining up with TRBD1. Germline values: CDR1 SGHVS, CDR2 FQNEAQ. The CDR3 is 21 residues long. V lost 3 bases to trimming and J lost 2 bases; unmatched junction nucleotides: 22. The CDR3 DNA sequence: TGTGCCAGCAGCTTCCTCCGTCGGGCTTACCGGACAGGATCAACTGGAAACACCATATATTTT. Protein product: CASSFLRRAYRTGSTGNTIYF. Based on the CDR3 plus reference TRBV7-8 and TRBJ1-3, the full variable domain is GAGVSQSPRYKVAKRGQDVALRCDPISGHVSLFWYQQALGQGPEFLTYFQNEAQLDKSGLPSDRFFAERPEGSVSTLKIQRTQQEDSAVYLCASSFLRRAYRTGSTGNTIYFGEGSWLTVV.

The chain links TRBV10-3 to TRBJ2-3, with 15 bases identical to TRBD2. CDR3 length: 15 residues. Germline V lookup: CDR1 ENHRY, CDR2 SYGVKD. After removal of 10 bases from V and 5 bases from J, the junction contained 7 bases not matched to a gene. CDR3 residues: CATRTSGGVVDTQYF. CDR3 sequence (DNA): TGTGCCACCAGGACTAGCGGGGGGGTTGTAGATACGCAGTATTTT.

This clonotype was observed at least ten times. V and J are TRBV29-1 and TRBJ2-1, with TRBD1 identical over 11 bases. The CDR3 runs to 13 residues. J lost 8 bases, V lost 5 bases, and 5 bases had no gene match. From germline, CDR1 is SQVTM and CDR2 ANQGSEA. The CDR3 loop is CSVWDRGSHEQFF. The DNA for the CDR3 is TGCAGCGTTTGGGACAGGGGGTCCCATGAGCAGTTCTTC.

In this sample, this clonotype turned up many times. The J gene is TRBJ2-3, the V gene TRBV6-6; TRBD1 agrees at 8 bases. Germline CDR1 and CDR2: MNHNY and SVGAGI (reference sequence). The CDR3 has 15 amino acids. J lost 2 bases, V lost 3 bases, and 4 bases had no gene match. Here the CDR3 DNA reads TGTGCCAGCAGTTATCCAGGGGGCATCACAGATACGCAGTATTTT. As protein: CASSYPGGITDTQYF.

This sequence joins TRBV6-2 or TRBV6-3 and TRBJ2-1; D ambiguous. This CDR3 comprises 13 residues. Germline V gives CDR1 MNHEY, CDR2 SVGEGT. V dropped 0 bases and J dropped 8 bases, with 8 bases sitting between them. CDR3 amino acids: CASSYSIPHEQFF. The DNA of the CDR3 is TGTGCCAGCAGTTACTCGATACCGCATGAGCAGTTCTTC.

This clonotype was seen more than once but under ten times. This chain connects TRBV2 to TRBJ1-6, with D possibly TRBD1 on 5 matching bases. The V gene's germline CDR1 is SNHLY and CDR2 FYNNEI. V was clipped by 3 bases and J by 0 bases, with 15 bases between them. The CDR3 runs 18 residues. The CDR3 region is CASSDPGQGLSYNSPLHF. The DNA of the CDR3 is TGTGCCAGCAGTGACCCCGGGCAGGGCCTCTCCTATAATTCACCCCTCCACTTT.

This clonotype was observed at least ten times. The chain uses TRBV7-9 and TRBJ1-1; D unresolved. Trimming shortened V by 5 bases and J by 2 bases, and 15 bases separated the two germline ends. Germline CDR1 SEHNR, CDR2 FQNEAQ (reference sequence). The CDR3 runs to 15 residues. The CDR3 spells CASSGISARNTEAFF. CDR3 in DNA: TGTGCCAGCAGCGGGATAAGCGCCCGAAACACTGAAGCTTTCTTT.

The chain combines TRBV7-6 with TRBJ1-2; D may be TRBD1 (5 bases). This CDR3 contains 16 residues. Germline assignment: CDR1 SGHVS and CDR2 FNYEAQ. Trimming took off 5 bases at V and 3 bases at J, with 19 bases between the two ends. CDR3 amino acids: CASSPWGKIGDYGYTF. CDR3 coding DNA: TGTGCCAGCAGCCCGTGGGGGAAGATAGGGGACTATGGCTACACCTTC.

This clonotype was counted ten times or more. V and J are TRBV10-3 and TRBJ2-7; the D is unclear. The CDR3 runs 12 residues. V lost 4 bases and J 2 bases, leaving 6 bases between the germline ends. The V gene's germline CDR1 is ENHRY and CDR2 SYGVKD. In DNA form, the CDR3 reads TGTGCCATCAGTGTGGGGACCTACGAGCAGTACTTC. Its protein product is CAISVGTYEQYF.

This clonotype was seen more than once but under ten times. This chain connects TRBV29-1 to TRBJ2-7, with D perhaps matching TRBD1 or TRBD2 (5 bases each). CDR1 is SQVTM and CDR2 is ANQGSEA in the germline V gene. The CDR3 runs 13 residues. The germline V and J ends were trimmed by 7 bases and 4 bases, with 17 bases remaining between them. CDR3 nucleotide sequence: TGCAGCGCACGGGACGGCGAAAGATACGAGCAGTACTTC. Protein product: CSARDGERYEQYF.

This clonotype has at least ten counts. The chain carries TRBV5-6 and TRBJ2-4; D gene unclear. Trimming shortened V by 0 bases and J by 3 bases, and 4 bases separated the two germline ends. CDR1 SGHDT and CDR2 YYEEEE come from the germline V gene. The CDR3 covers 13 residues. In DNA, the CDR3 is TGTGCCAGCAGCTTGGGAGGCAAAAACATTCAGTACTTC. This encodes CASSLGGKNIQYF.

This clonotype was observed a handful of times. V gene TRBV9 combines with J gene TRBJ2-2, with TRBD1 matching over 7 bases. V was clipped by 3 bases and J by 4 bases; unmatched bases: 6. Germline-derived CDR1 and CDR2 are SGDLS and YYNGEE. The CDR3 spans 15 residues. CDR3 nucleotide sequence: TGTGCCAGCAGCGGGTACTACAGGGGCACCGGGGAGCTGTTTTTT. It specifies CASSGYYRGTGELFF.

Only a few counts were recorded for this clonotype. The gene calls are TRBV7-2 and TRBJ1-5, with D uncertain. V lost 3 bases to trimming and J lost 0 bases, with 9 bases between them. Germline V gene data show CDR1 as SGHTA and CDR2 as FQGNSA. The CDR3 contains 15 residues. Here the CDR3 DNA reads TGTGCCAGCAGCTTGGTGATCAATAGCAATCAGCCCCAGCATTTT. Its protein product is CASSLVINSNQPQHF.

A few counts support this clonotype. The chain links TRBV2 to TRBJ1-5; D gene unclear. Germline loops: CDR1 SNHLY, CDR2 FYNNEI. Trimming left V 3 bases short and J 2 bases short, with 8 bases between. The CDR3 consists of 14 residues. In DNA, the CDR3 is TGTGCCAGCAGTGATGATGGAGGCAATCAGCCCCAGCATTTT. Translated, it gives CASSDDGGNQPQHF.

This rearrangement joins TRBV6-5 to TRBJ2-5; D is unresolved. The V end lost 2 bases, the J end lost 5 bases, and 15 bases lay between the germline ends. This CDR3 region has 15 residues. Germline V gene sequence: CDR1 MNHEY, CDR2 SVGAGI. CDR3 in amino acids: CASSYTGGFGETQYF. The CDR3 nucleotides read TGTGCCAGCAGTTACACCGGTGGGTTTGGTGAGACCCAGTACTTC.

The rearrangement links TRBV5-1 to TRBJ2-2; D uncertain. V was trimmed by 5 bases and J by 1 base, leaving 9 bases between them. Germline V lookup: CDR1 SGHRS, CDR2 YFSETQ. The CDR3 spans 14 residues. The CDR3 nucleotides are TGCGCCAGCAGGCTCTCAGGGAACACCGGGGAGCTGTTTTTT. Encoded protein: CASRLSGNTGELFF.

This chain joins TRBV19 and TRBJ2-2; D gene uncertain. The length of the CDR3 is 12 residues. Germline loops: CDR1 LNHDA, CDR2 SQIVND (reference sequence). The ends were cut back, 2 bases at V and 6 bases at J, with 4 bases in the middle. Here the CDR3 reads CASSIISGELFF. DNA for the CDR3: TGTGCCAGTAGTATAATATCCGGGGAGCTGTTTTTT.